These 14 T cell receptor beta chains were sequenced from one sample in a study of Ad26.COV2.S vaccination and SARS-CoV-2 variants. Treatment indicated: roughly 18 received Ad26.COV2.S at low or high dose, single or two shots; about 5 received placebo; per-sample allocation not given. Samples analyzed were those drawn on day 63 after the first vaccine or placebo injection. Produced via immunoSEQ multiplex PCR; TCRdb's table is partial and in-frame only. The repertoire includes hundreds of thousands of clones, 80% to 90% of them detected once, and around 2.5% sits in the top ten. The starting material was peripheral blood, obtained in a trial of Ad26.COV2.S vaccine versus placebo. These receptor sequences come from a person between 18 and 60 years old who received the Ad26.COV2.S COVID-19 vaccine or a placebo.

CDR3 sequence: CASSLGTTDTQYF. CDR3 DNA sequence: TGTGCCAGCAGCTTGGGAACCACAGATACGCAGTATTTT. This chain uses TRBV5-6 with TRBJ2-3; D ambiguous. Trimming removed 0 bases from V and 2 bases from J, with 4 bases in between. Per germline, CDR1 SGHDT and CDR2 YYEEEE. The CDR3 loop spans 13 amino acids. The full variable domain, its missing parts supplied by reference TRBV5-6 and TRBJ2-3, is DAGVTQSPTHLIKTRGQQVTLRCSPKSGHDTVSWYQQALGQGPQFIFQYYEEEERQRGNFPDRFSGHQFPNYSSELNVNALLLGDSALYLCASSLGTTDTQYFGPGTRLTVL.

The chain couples TRBV19 to TRBJ1-6; tentatively, D is TRBD1 (6 bases). V was cut by 2 bases and J by 8 bases, with 16 bases left in between. Germline assignment: CDR1 LNHDA and CDR2 SQIVND (reference sequence). This CDR3 is built from 16 residues. The CDR3 region has the DNA TGTGCCAGTAGTATATTCAGCGGCAGGGGAGATTCACCCCTCCACTTT. It specifies CASSIFSGRGDSPLHF. The full variable domain, in which reference TRBV19 and TRBJ1-6 provide the parts outside the CDR3, is DGGITQSPKYLFRKEGQNVTLSCEQNLNHDAMYWYRQDPGQGLRLIYYSQIVNDFQKGDIAEGYSVSREKKESFPLTVTSAQKNPTAFYLCASSIFSGRGDSPLHFGNGTRLTVT.

This clone has a single count. The chain recombines TRBV19 with TRBJ2-6; weak D call: TRBD2 (6 bases). The length of the CDR3 is 17 residues. Looked up from germline, CDR1 is LNHDA and CDR2 is SQIVND (reference sequence). The V and J ends lost 10 bases and 0 bases respectively, with 19 bases between them. The CDR3 here is CATKPSLGGSGANVLTF. The CDR3, as DNA: TGTGCCACAAAACCGTCTCTCGGGGGCTCTGGGGCCAACGTCCTGACTTTC.

The V call is TRBV7-9, the J call TRBJ1-2; tentatively, D is TRBD1 (5 bases). The V gene lost 2 bases and the J gene lost 7 bases, with 20 bases spanning the gap. Looked up from germline, CDR1 is SEHNR and CDR2 is FQNEAQ (reference sequence). The CDR3 is made up of 16 amino acids. The CDR3 region has the DNA TGTGCCAGCAGCTTAAGAGATCAGGGATTCGGCGTTGGCTACACCTTC. Translating it yields CASSLRDQGFGVGYTF.

Notes on this clone: Distinct nucleotide sequences in the sample also encode this CDR3. This chain links TRBV5-1 with TRBJ2-5, with D unresolved. Per the germline V gene, CDR1 is SGHRS and CDR2 is YFSETQ. CDR3 size: 12 residues. V dropped 0 bases and J dropped 5 bases, with 5 bases sitting between them. The CDR3 spells CASSLVAETQYF. As DNA, the CDR3 is TGCGCCAGCAGCTTGGTTGCTGAGACCCAGTACTTC.

The chain uses TRBV2 and TRBJ1-1; D possibly corresponds to TRBD1 (5 bases). The germline V and J ends were trimmed by 5 bases and 1 base, with 8 bases remaining between them. The CDR3 extends over 13 amino acids. Germline V gene lookup returns CDR1 SNHLY and CDR2 FYNNEI. Here the CDR3 reads CASSLTENTEAFF. DNA for the CDR3: TGTGCCAGCAGTTTGACAGAGAACACTGAAGCTTTCTTT.

This chain connects TRBV9 to TRBJ2-2; the match to TRBD2 covers 8 bases. This CDR3 is 15 amino acids long. Germline assignment: CDR1 SGDLS and CDR2 YYNGEE. After removal of 0 bases from V and 5 bases from J, the junction contained 3 bases not matched to a gene. The CDR3 sequence: CASSVGSGGTGELFF. The CDR3 DNA is TGTGCCAGCAGCGTAGGATCGGGGGGGACCGGGGAGCTGTTTTTT.

This chain uses TRBV6-6 with TRBJ2-1; the match to TRBD2 covers 10 bases. CDR3 length: 14 residues. Trimming removed 7 bases from V and 2 bases from J; junction bases left unmatched: 2. The germline V gene encodes CDR1 MNHNY and CDR2 SVGAGI (reference sequence). The CDR3 sequence: CASTGLAAYNEQFF. The CDR3 bases are TGTGCCAGCACTGGACTAGCGGCCTACAATGAGCAGTTCTTC.

The chain couples TRBV29-1 to TRBJ1-1, with D possibly being TRBD1 (5 bases). Trimming left V 5 bases short and J 3 bases short, with 13 bases between. CDR3 length equals 13 residues. Germline V gene lookup returns CDR1 SQVTM and CDR2 ANQGSEA. CDR3 amino acids: CSVCRDWYTEAFF. The CDR3 nucleotides read TGCAGCGTTTGCAGGGACTGGTACACTGAAGCTTTCTTT.

The genes are TRBV19 and TRBJ1-1; D is undetermined. Germline V gene lookup returns CDR1 LNHDA and CDR2 SQIVND (reference sequence). V was shortened by 7 bases and J by 8 bases, with 20 bases between the two germline ends. This CDR3 is 14 amino acids long. In nucleotides, the CDR3 is TGTGCCAGTAAGGTCCCTGGTTTACAGTTCGAAGCTTTCTTT. Translating it yields CASKVPGLQFEAFF.

This clone has a single count. The V and J genes are TRBV15 and TRBJ1-3, with D possibly matching TRBD1 (6 bases). Germline values: CDR1 LNHNV, CDR2 YYDKDF (reference sequence). This CDR3 region has 17 residues. V gave up 3 bases and J gave up 1 base, with 16 bases separating them. The CDR3 bases are TGTGCCACCAGCAGTCTACTCCGGGACATATCTGGAAACACCATATATTTT. Encoded protein: CATSSLLRDISGNTIYF. Based on the CDR3 plus reference TRBV15 and TRBJ1-3, the full variable domain is DAMVIQNPRYQVTQFGKPVTLSCSQTLNHNVMYWYQQKSSQAPKLLFHYYDKDFNNEADTPDNFQSRRPNTSFCFLDIRSPGLGDTAMYLCATSSLLRDISGNTIYFGEGSWLTVV.

The CDR3 sequence is CASSLRGGVEQYF. CDR3 DNA sequence: TGTGCCAGCAGTTTGCGAGGGGGGGTCGAGCAGTACTTC. The V gene is TRBV28, the J gene TRBJ2-7; a possible D gene is TRBD2 (7 bases). V was pared by 3 bases and J by 6 bases, with 12 bases between. Germline-derived CDR1 and CDR2 are MDHEN and SYDVKM. The CDR3 extends over 13 amino acids.

The V call is TRBV5-1, the J call TRBJ2-7; TRBD1 matches 7 bases. This CDR3 has 14 residues. V dropped 0 bases and J dropped 7; count of bases not matched to a gene: 7. The V gene's germline CDR1 is SGHRS and CDR2 YFSETQ. CDR3 region: CASSLGVTGDEQYV. CDR3 in DNA: TGCGCCAGCAGCTTGGGGGTTACAGGGGATGAGCAGTACGTC.

This clone was picked up one time. For the CDR3, the DNA is TGTGCCAGCAGCTTCCGACCGGGACAGGGGGCCTACGAGCAGTACTTC. Protein: CASSFRPGQGAYEQYF. The rearrangement links TRBV11-2 to TRBJ2-7, with TRBD1 matching 11 bases. Germline V lookup: CDR1 SGHAT, CDR2 FQNNGV. V dropped 3 bases and J dropped 2; count of bases not matched to a gene: 6. CDR3 length: 16 residues.